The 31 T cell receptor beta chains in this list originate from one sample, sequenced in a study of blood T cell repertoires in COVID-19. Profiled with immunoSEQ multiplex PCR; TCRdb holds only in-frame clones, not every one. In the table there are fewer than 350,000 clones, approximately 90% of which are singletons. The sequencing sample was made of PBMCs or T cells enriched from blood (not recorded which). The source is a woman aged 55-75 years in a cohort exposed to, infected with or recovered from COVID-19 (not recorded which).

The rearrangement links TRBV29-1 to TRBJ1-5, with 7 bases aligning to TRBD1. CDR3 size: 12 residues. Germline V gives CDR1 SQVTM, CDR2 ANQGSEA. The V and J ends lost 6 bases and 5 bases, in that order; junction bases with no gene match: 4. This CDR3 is CSVRGTDQPQHF. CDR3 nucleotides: TGCAGCGTGAGGGGGACAGATCAGCCCCAGCATTTT.

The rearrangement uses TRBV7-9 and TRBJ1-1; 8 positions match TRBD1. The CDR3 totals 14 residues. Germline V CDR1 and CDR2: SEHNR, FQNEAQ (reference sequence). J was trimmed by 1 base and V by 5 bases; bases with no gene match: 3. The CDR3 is CASSVGQENTEAFF. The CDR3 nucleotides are TGTGCCAGCAGCGTGGGACAGGAGAACACTGAAGCTTTCTTT.

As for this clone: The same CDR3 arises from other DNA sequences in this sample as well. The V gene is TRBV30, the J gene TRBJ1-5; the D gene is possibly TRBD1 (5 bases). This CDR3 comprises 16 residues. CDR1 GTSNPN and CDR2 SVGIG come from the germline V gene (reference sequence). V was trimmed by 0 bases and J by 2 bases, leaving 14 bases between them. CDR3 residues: CAWSVRRGGGNQPQHF. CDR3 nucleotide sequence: TGTGCCTGGAGTGTACGACGCGGGGGGGGCAATCAGCCCCAGCATTTT.

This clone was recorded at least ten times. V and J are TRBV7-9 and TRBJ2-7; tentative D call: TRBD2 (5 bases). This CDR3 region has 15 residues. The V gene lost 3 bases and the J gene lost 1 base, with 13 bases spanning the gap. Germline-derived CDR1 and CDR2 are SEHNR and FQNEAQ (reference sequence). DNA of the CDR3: TGTGCCAGCAGCTTCGGGTCGGACTCTTCCTACGAGCAGTACTTC. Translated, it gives CASSFGSDSSYEQYF.

CDR3 in amino acids: CASSAYSGYEQYF. CDR3 sequence (DNA): TGTGCCAGCAGCGCCTATTCTGGCTACGAGCAGTACTTC. The chain links TRBV9 to TRBJ2-7; D is uncertain. The CDR3 is 13 residues long. Germline CDR1 and CDR2: SGDLS and YYNGEE. Trimming left V 3 bases short and J 3 bases short, with 10 bases between.

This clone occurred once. This CDR3 is CASSFGQGGNSPLHF. DNA for the CDR3: TGTGCCAGCAGCTTTGGGCAGGGTGGTAATTCACCCCTCCACTTT. The gene calls are TRBV7-6 and TRBJ1-6; possible D gene TRBD1, 5 bases. CDR1 and CDR2 (germline): SGHVS, FNYEAQ. The CDR3 has 15 residues. V was cut by 3 bases and J by 6 bases, with 12 bases left in between.

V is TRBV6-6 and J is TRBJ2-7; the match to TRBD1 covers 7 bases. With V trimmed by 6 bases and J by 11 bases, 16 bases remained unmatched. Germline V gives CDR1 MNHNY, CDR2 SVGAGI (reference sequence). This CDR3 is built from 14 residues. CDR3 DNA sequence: TGTGCCAGCAGCTTACCCAACGACAGGGAAGTGAAGTACTTC. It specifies CASSLPNDREVKYF.

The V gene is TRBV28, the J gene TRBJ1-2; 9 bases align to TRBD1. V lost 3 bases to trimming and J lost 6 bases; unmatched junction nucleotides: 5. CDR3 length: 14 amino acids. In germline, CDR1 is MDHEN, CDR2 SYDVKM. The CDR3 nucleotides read TGTGCCAGCAGTTTCCCCGACAGGGGGGATGGCTACACCTTC. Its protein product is CASSFPDRGDGYTF.

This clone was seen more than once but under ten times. The CDR3 spells CASSADRRMNTEAFF. CDR3 nucleotides: TGTGCCAGTAGTGCGGACAGGCGCATGAACACTGAAGCTTTCTTT. This chain links TRBV19 with TRBJ1-1, with 7 positions matching TRBD1. V was clipped by 5 bases and J by 0 bases; unmatched bases: 6. CDR3 length equals 15 residues. Germline assignment: CDR1 LNHDA and CDR2 SQIVND (reference sequence).

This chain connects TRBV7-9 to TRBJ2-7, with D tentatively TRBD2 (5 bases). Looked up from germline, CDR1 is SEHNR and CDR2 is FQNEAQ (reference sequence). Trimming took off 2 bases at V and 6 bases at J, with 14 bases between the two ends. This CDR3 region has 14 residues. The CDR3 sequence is CASSLSTRGIEQYF. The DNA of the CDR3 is TGTGCCAGCAGCTTATCAACTAGAGGGATCGAGCAGTACTTC.

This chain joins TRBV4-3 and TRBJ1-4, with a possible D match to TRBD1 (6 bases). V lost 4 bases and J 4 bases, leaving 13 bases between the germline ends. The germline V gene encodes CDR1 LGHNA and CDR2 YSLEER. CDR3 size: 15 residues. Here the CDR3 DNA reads TGCGCCAGCAGCCCCGGGGACATTAGTAATGAAAAACTGTTTTTT. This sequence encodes CASSPGDISNEKLFF.

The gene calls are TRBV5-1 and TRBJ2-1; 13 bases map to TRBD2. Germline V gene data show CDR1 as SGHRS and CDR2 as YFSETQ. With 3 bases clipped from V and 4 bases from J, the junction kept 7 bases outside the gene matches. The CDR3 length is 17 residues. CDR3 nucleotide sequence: TGCGCCAGCAGCTGGGAAACTAGCGGGAGGGCGTACAATGAGCAGTTCTTC. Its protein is CASSWETSGRAYNEQFF.

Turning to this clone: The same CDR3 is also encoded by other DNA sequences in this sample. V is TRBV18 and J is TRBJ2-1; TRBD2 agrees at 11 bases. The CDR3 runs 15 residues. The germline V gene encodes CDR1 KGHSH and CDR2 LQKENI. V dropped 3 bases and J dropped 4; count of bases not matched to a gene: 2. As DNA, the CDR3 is TGTGCCAGCTCACCGGGACTAGCGGAATACAATGAGCAGTTCTTC. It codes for CASSPGLAEYNEQFF.

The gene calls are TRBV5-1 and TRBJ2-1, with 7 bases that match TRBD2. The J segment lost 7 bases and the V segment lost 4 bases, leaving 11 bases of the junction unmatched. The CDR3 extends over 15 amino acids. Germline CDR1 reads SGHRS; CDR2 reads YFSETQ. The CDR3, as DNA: TGCGCCAGCAGCACGGCGGGAGTCAGTGGAAATGAGCAGTTCTTC. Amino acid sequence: CASSTAGVSGNEQFF. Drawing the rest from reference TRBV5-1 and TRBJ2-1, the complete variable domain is KAGVTQTPRYLIKTRGQQVTLSCSPISGHRSVSWYQQTPGQGLQFLFEYFSETQRNKGNFPGRFSGRQFSNSRSEMNVSTLELGDSALYLCASSTAGVSGNEQFFGPGTRLTVL.

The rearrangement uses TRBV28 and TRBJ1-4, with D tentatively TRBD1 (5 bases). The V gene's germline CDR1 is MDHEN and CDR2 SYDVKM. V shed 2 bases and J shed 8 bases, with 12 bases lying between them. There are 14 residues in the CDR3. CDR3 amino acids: CASSLVGQVEKLFF. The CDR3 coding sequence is TGTGCCAGCAGTTTAGTGGGGCAGGTGGAAAAACTGTTTTTT.

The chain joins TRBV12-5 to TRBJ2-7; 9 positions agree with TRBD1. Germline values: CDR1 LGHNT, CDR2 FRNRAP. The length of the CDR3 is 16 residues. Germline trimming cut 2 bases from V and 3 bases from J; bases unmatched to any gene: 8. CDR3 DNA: TGTGCTAGTGGTTTGTGCCCGGGACAGGGAGACTACGAGCAGTACTTC. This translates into CASGLCPGQGDYEQYF.

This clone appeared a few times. This CDR3 is CASSPPGQGGEKLFF. In DNA, the CDR3 is TGTGCCAGCTCACCACCGGGACAGGGAGGTGAAAAACTGTTTTTT. V and J are TRBV18 and TRBJ1-4, with 9 bases aligning to TRBD1. The CDR3 is 15 amino acids. Germline V gene data show CDR1 as KGHSH and CDR2 as LQKENI. Trimming cost V 0 bases and J 7 bases; bases outside gene matches: 3.

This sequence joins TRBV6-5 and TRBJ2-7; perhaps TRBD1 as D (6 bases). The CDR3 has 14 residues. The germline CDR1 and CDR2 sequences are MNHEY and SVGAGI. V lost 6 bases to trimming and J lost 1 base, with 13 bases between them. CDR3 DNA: TGTGCCAGCAGCCAGACAGGTGGGTCCTACGAGCAGTACTTC. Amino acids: CASSQTGGSYEQYF.

CDR3 nucleotides: TGTGCCAGCAGCCGTGCGTGGGGAGGTGACACCGGGGAGCTGTTTTTT. Protein: CASSRAWGGDTGELFF. J is TRBJ2-2 and V is TRBV11-2, with D perhaps matching TRBD2 (6 bases). Germline V CDR1 and CDR2: SGHAT, FQNNGV. The CDR3 sequence is 16 residues long. Deletions cut 5 bases from V and 3 bases from J, with 16 bases between.

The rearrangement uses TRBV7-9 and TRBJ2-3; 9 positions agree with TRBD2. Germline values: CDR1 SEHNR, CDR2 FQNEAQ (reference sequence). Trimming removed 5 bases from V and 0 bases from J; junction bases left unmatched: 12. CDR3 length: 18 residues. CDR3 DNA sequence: TGTGCCAGCAGCCAGGGACTAGCAGACCCCTCTAGCACAGATACGCAGTATTTT. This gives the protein CASSQGLADPSSTDTQYF.

The CDR3: CASSQYRVGTEAFF. The CDR3 nucleotides read TGTGCCAGCAGTCAGTACAGGGTGGGGACTGAAGCTTTCTTT. This chain connects TRBV2 to TRBJ1-1; perhaps TRBD1 as D (6 bases). The CDR3 has 14 residues. CDR1 is SNHLY and CDR2 is FYNNEI in the germline V gene. V lost 5 bases and J lost 5, with 15 bases in between.

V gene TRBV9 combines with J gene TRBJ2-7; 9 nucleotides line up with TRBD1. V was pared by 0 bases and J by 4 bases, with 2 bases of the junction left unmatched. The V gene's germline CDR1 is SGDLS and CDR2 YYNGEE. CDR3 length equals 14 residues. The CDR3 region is CASSVGQGVYEQYF. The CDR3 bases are TGTGCCAGCAGCGTAGGACAGGGGGTGTACGAGCAGTACTTC. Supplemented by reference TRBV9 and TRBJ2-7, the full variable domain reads DSGVTQTPKHLITATGQRVTLRCSPRSGDLSVYWYQQSLDQGLQFLIQYYNGEERAKGNILERFSAQQFPDLHSELNLSSLELGDSALYFCASSVGQGVYEQYFGPGTRLTVT.

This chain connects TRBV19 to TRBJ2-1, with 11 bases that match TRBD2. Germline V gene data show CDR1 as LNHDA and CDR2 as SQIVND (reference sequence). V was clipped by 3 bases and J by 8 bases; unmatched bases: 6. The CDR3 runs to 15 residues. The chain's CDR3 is CASSITSGSIHEQFF. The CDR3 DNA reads TGTGCCAGTAGTATTACTAGCGGGAGTATCCATGAGCAGTTCTTC.

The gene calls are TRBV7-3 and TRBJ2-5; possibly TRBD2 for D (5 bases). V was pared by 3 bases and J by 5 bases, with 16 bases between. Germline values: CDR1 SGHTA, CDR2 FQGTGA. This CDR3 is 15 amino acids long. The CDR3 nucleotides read TGTGCCAGCAGCTTGATTGCACCACCGGGGGAGACCCAGTACTTC. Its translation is CASSLIAPPGETQYF. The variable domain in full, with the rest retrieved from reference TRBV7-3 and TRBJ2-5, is GAGVSQTPSNKVTEKGKYVELRCDPISGHTALYWYRQSLGQGPEFLIYFQGTGAADDSGLPNDRFFAVRPEGSVSTLKIQRTERGDSAVYLCASSLIAPPGETQYFGPGTRLLVL.

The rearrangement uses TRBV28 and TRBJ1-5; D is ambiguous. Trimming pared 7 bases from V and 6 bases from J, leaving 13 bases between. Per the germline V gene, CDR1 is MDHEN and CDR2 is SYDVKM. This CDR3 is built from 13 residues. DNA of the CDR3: TGTGCCAGCACCCTCCCCGCGGGTCAGCCCCAGCATTTT. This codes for CASTLPAGQPQHF.

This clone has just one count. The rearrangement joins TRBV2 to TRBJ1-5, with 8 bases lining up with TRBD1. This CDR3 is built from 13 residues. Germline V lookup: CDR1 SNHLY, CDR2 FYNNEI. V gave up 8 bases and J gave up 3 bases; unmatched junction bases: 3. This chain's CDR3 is CASDRGNNQPQHF. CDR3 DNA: TGTGCCAGCGACAGGGGTAACAATCAGCCCCAGCATTTT.

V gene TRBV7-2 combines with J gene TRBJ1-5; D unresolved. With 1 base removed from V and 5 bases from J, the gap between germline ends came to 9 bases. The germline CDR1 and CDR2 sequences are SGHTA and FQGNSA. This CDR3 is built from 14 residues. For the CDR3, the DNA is TGTGCCAGCAGCTTAGAGTTGATAGATCAGCCCCAGCATTTT. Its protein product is CASSLELIDQPQHF.

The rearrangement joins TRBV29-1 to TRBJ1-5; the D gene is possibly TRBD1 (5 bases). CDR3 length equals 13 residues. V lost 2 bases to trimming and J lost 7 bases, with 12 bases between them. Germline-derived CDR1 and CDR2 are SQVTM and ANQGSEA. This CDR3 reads CSVEPGFGQPQHF. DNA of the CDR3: TGCAGCGTTGAACCAGGGTTCGGACAGCCCCAGCATTTT.

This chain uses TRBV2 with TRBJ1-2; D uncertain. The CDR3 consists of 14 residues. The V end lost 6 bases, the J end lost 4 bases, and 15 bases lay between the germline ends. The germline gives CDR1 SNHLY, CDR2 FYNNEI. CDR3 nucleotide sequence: TGTGCCAGCAGCGACTACGGGATGGGCTATGGCTACACCTTC. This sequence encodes CASSDYGMGYGYTF.

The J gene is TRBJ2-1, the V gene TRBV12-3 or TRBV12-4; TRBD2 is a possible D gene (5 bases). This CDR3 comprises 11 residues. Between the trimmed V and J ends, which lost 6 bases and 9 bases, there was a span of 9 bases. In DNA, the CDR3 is TGTGCCAGCAGGCTAGGGAGTGAGCAGTTCTTC. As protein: CASRLGSEQFF.

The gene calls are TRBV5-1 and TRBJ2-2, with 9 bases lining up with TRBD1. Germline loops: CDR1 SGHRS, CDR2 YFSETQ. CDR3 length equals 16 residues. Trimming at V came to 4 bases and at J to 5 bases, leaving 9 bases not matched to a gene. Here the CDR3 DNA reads TGCGCCAGCAGCCCCCCGGGACAGGGTACGACCGGGGAGCTGTTTTTT. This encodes CASSPPGQGTTGELFF.